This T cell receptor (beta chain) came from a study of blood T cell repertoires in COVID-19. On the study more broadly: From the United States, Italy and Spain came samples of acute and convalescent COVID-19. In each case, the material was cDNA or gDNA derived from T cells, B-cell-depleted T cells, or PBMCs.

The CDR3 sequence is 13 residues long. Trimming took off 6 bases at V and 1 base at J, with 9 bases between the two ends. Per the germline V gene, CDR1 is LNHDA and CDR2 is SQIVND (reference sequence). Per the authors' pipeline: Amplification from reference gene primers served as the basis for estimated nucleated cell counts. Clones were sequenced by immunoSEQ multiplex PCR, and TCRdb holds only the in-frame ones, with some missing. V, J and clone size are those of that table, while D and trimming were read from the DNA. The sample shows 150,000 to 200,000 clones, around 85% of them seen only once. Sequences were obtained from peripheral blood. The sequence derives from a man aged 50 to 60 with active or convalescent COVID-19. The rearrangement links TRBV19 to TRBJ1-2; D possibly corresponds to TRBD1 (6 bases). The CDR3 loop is CASRRQVNYGYTF. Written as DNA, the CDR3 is TGTGCCAGTAGAAGACAGGTTAACTATGGCTACACCTTC.